One T cell receptor (beta chain) is described in this entry. This sample is drawn from a study of T cell changes during pregnancy in multiple sclerosis. The junction had 17 bases not matched to a gene; V was cut back by 6 bases and J by 11 bases. The germline CDR1 and CDR2 sequences are MNHEY and SVGAGI. The CDR3 loop spans 15 amino acids. Libraries were prepared by immunoSEQ multiplex PCR; TCRdb keeps only in-frame clonotypes and omits some of them. The sample includes about 110,000 clones, roughly 89% of them seen just once. This receptor was obtained from a female donor with multiple sclerosis, enrolled in a pregnancy study. Specimen: peripheral blood, collected before pregnancy. The V call is TRBV6-5, the J call TRBJ1-1; 8 bases line up with TRBD1. Written as DNA, the CDR3 is TGTGCCAGCAGCCCCCCGCAGGGGGCGAATCATGACGCTTTCTTT. Encoded protein: CASSPPQGANHDAFF.